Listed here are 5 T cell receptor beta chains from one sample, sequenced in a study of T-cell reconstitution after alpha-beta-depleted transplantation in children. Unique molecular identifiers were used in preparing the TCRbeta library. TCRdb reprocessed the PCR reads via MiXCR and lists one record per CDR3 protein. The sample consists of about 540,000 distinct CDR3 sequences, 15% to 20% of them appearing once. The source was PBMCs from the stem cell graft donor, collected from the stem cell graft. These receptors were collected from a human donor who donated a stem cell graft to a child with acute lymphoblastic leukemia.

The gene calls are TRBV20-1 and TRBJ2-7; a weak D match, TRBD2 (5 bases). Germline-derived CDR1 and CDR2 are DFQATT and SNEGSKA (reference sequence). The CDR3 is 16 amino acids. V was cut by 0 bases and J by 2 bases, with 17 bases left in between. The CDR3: CSARDRGSAPTYEQYF. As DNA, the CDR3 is TGCAGTGCTAGAGATCGGGGAAGCGCGCCCACCTACGAGCAGTACTTC.

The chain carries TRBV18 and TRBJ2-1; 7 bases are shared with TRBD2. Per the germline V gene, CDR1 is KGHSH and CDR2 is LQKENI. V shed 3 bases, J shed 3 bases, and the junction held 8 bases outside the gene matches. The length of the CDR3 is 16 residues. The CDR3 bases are TGTGCCAGCTCACCCGGTCCAGCGGGGATCTACAATGAGCAGTTCTTC. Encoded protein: CASSPGPAGIYNEQFF.

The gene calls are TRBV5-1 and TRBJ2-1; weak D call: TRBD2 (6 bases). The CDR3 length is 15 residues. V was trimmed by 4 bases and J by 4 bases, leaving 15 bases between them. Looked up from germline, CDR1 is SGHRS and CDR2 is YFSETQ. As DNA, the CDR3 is TGCGCCAGCAGCCGGACTGGAGGGAATTACAATGAGCAGTTCTTC. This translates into CASSRTGGNYNEQFF.

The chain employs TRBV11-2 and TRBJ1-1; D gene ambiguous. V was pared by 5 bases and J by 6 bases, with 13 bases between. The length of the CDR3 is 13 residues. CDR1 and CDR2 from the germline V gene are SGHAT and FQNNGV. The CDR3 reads CASSPIRVAEAFF. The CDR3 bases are TGTGCCAGCAGCCCTATACGGGTCGCTGAAGCTTTCTTT.

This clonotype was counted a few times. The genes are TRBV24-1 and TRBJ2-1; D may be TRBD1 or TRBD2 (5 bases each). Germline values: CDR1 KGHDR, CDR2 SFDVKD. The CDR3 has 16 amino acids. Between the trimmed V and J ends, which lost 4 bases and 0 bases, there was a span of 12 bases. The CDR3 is CATSESGTGSYNEQFF. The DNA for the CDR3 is TGTGCCACCAGTGAATCCGGGACGGGCTCCTACAATGAGCAGTTCTTC.